This TCR beta chain is drawn from a study of cytomegalovirus exposure and HLA in healthy donors. The primer mix had 60 Vbeta and 13 Jbeta primers. TCRdb keeps only in-frame clones here, not all; method: immunoSEQ multiplex PCR. The sample records 100,000 to 150,000 clones, about 78% being singletons. Trimming removed 1 base from V and 8 bases from J; junction bases left unmatched: 6. This CDR3 has 14 amino acids. Germline V gives CDR1 SNHLY, CDR2 FYNNEI. Sequencing input: PBMCs. This rearrangement joins TRBV2 to TRBJ2-3; 7 bases are a match to TRBD1. This TCR was recovered from a man in his thirties or forties in good health and CMV-seronegative. CDR3: CASSEGQGEATQYF. In nucleotides, the CDR3 is TGTGCCAGCAGTGAAGGACAGGGTGAAGCTACGCAGTATTTT.